This T cell receptor beta chain came from a study of blood T cells in healthy people across ages. Overall study results and limits: Reliance upon unsorted PBMCs precluded definitive naive versus antigen-experienced comparison.

The authors ran a second PCR of about 7 to 11 cycles using a sample-barcoded 5' primer and a J-beta primer mix. TCRdb re-called the 5' RACE reads with MiXCR, one entry per CDR3 protein. The table includes about 700,000 distinct CDR3 sequences, 32% detected once. This clonotype has a handful of counts. Its cognate antigen is unknown. This may come from a read error, since a much larger clone is one base off. Germline V CDR1 and CDR2: DFQATT, SNEGSKA (reference sequence). CDR3 length: 11 residues. The V and J ends lost 7 bases and 7 bases respectively, with 11 bases between them. The chain uses TRBV20-1 and TRBJ2-1; D is undetermined. The source is a woman of 80 years or more in good health. Sequencing was done on a sample of blood. Written as DNA, the CDR3 is TGCAGTGTTCCCGCGGAGAATGAGCAGTTCTTC. It translates to CSVPAENEQFF.